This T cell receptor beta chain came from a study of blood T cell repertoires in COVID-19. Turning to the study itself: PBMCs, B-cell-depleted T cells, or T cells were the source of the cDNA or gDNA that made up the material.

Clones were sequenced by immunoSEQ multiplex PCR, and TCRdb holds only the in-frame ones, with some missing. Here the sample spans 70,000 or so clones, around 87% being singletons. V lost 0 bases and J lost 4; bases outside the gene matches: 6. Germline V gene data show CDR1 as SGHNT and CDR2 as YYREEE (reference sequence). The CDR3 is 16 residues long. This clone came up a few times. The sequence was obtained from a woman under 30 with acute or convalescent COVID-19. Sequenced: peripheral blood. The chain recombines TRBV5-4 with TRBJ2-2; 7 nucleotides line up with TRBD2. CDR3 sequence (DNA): TGTGCCAGCAGCTTGGATCCAGCGGGGAGCACCGGGGAGCTGTTTTTT. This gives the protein CASSLDPAGSTGELFF.